The following is a T cell receptor (beta chain) sequence with its context. TCRdb's table, derived via immunoSEQ multiplex PCR, lists solely in-frame clones and lacks some. The sample includes about 400,000 clones, around 87% seen only once; the top ten take 1.5% to 2%. Cohorts were based on clinical histories the participants reported. This sample was taken from a study of blood T cell repertoires in COVID-19. Study information: Donors in Cohort 3 who had recovered were those with two negative PCRs, healthcare professional clearance, or resolution of their symptoms. Collection of acute and convalescent COVID-19 samples took place in the United States, Italy and Spain.

Germline V gene lookup returns CDR1 SGHRS and CDR2 YFSETQ. The CDR3 extends over 16 amino acids. Deletions cut 4 bases from V and 0 bases from J, with 14 bases between. This receptor was identified in a man aged 40-50 years in a cohort exposed to, infected with or recovered from COVID-19 (not recorded which). The sample was PBMCs or T cells enriched from blood (not recorded which). The V gene is TRBV5-1, the J gene TRBJ1-3; D remains ambiguous. The CDR3 DNA follows: TGCGCCAGCAGCCGTTACATTCGGGGCTCTGGAAACACCATATATTTT. It encodes CASSRYIRGSGNTIYF.